What follows is one T cell receptor beta chain and its context. Its antigen is undetermined. The protocol was immunoSEQ multiplex PCR, while the TCRdb copy is restricted to in-frame clones and leaves out a portion. The sample consists of around 120,000 clones, about 90% of them appearing once. This entry is derived from a study of T cell responses to AZD1222 COVID-19 vaccine. Study summary: Timing groups of about 4 and about 12 weeks for second doses were pooled. Study results and caveats: The span of vaccine-associated CD4 TCRs extended across spike, with dominance at 160-218 and 743-854. In all cases, repertoires were sampled only after the peak T cell response.

Per the germline V gene, CDR1 is MNHEY and CDR2 is SMNVEV (reference sequence). The CDR3 spans 15 residues. V was clipped by 0 bases and J by 3 bases, with 10 bases between them. The starting material was peripheral blood, obtained on day 0 of AZD1222 vaccination. The source of this sequence is an adult in good health. The rearrangement links TRBV27 to TRBJ2-3, with D possibly matching TRBD2 (6 bases). CDR3 sequence: CASSLSTRRTDTQYF. The CDR3 DNA follows: TGTGCCAGCAGTTTATCGACTAGACGTACAGATACGCAGTATTTT.